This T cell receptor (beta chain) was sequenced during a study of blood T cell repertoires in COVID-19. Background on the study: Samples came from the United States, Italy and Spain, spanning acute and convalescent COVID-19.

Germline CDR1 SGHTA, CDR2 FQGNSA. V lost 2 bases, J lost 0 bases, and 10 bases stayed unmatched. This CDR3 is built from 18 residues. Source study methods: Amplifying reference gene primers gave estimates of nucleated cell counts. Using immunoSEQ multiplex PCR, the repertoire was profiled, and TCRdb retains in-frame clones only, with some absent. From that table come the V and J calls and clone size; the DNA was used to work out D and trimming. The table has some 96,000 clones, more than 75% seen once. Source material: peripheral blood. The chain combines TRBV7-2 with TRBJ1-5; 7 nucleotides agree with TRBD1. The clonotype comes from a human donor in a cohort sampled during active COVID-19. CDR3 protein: CASSLSGTASYSNQPQHF. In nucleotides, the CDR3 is TGTGCCAGCAGCTTATCCGGGACAGCTAGCTATAGCAATCAGCCCCAGCATTTT.